The 26 T cell receptor beta chains given below trace back to one sample, sequenced in a study of cytomegalovirus exposure and HLA in healthy donors. Sequenced by immunoSEQ multiplex PCR; TCRdb stores in-frame clones only, minus some. The sample includes some 98,000 clones, roughly 84% of them seen just once. What was sequenced was PBMCs. These receptors all stem from a man between 18 and 35 years old in good health and CMV-seropositive.

The CDR3 reads CASSFGGGHGSYEQYF. The CDR3 DNA reads TGTGCCAGCAGCTTCGGCGGCGGACACGGATCCTACGAGCAGTACTTC. This chain links TRBV7-9 with TRBJ2-7, with a weak D call TRBD1 (5 bases). The CDR3 runs 16 residues. The V gene lost 3 bases and the J gene lost 1 base, with 16 bases spanning the gap. Germline V lookup: CDR1 SEHNR, CDR2 FQNEAQ (reference sequence).

The V call is TRBV6-1, the J call TRBJ2-1; 7 bases align to TRBD1. Per the germline V gene, CDR1 is MNHNS and CDR2 is SASEGT. The CDR3 runs 14 residues. With 3 bases clipped from V and 6 bases from J, the junction kept 5 bases outside the gene matches. CDR3 DNA sequence: TGTGCCAGCAGTGATCCGACAGGGATCAATGAGCAGTTCTTC. This codes for CASSDPTGINEQFF.

V gene TRBV19 combines with J gene TRBJ2-7, with a weak D call TRBD2 (6 bases). The CDR3 consists of 13 residues. Germline CDR1 is LNHDA and CDR2 is SQIVND (reference sequence). V gave up 3 bases and J gave up 4 bases, with 10 bases separating them. The CDR3 nucleotides are TGTGCCAGTAGTATTGGACGGGAGTACGAGCAGTACTTC. This translates into CASSIGREYEQYF.

Turning to this clone: One end of the junction is discordant with germline, which a read error may explain. The chain has TRBV7-3 and TRBJ2-1, with TRBD2 matching over 9 bases. CDR3 length equals 19 residues. Germline CDR1 and CDR2: SGHTA and FQGTGA. CDR3 loop: CASRLITNRLADNWNEQFF. CDR3 DNA: TGTGCCAGCAGGTTAATTACGAATAGACTAGCGGATAACTGGAATGAGCAGTTCTTC.

The chain has TRBV7-3 and TRBJ2-7, with 7 bases matching TRBD1. The CDR3 has 16 amino acids. Germline V gives CDR1 SGHTA, CDR2 FQGTGA. With 4 bases clipped from V and 4 bases from J, the junction kept 13 bases outside the gene matches. The DNA for the CDR3 is TGTGCCAGCAGCTCTTACCGGGACAGAGGGTTATACGAGCAGTACTTC. Protein: CASSSYRDRGLYEQYF.

This clone appeared once. The chain joins TRBV9 to TRBJ2-2, with 8 bases fitting TRBD1. Unmatched junction bases numbered 11, after V lost 2 bases and J lost 5 bases. Germline CDR1 SGDLS, CDR2 YYNGEE. This CDR3 region has 17 residues. CDR3 amino acids: CASSVLSGTGGTGELFF. CDR3 DNA sequence: TGTGCCAGCAGCGTTTTGTCCGGGACAGGCGGTACCGGGGAGCTGTTTTTT.

The V gene is TRBV11-1, the J gene TRBJ2-5; 8 bases align to TRBD2. Trimming cost V 4 bases and J 5 bases; bases outside gene matches: 9. The V gene's germline CDR1 is SGHAT and CDR2 FQDESV (reference sequence). The CDR3 length is 15 residues. The CDR3, as DNA: TGTGCCAGCAGCTCGATGGGAGCGGGGGCGGAGACCCAGTACTTC. Encoded protein: CASSSMGAGAETQYF.

V gene TRBV28 combines with J gene TRBJ1-2; maybe TRBD1 (6 bases). Trimming stripped 10 bases from V and 2 bases from J, with 14 bases between. Per germline, CDR1 MDHEN and CDR2 SYDVKM. CDR3 size: 13 residues. The CDR3: CATTRTANYGYTF. CDR3 DNA: TGTGCCACCACAAGGACAGCAAACTATGGCTACACCTTC.

The chain combines TRBV6-1 with TRBJ2-1; 11 bases match TRBD2. The CDR3 extends over 13 amino acids. Trimming at V came to 8 bases and at J to 9 bases, leaving 6 bases not matched to a gene. Germline CDR1 and CDR2: MNHNS and SASEGT. CDR3 loop: CASPGLAGLEQFF. The CDR3 DNA follows: TGTGCCAGCCCAGGACTAGCGGGTCTTGAGCAGTTCTTC.

V usage is TRBV27 and J usage is TRBJ2-7; D is perhaps TRBD1 (6 bases). Germline CDR1 and CDR2: MNHEY and SMNVEV (reference sequence). Trimming removed 5 bases from V and 3 bases from J, with 11 bases in between. The CDR3 contains 13 residues. The CDR3 nucleotides read TGTGCCAGCAGTCTCGGGACACACTACGAGCAGTACTTC. It encodes CASSLGTHYEQYF.

The chain has TRBV11-1 and TRBJ1-2; D is possibly TRBD1 (5 bases). The CDR3 totals 13 residues. Trimming took 1 base from V and 8 from J, leaving 11 bases between them. CDR1 SGHAT and CDR2 FQDESV come from the germline V gene (reference sequence). The CDR3 region has the DNA TGTGCCAGCAGCTTAGGCTGGAGGGACGGCTACACCTTC. This sequence encodes CASSLGWRDGYTF.

The chain carries TRBV9 and TRBJ2-5; 8 nucleotides align to TRBD1. The CDR3 loop spans 17 amino acids. Germline V gene data show CDR1 as SGDLS and CDR2 as YYNGEE. Losses at the gene ends were 4 bases for V and 2 bases for J; bases not matched to a gene: 13. CDR3 DNA: TGTGCCAGCAGCCCCCGGACAGGGAGTTTGGGACAAGAGACCCAGTACTTC. Its translation is CASSPRTGSLGQETQYF. Combining the CDR3 with reference TRBV9 and TRBJ2-5 gives the whole variable domain DSGVTQTPKHLITATGQRVTLRCSPRSGDLSVYWYQQSLDQGLQFLIQYYNGEERAKGNILERFSAQQFPDLHSELNLSSLELGDSALYFCASSPRTGSLGQETQYFGPGTRLLVL.

The rearrangement links TRBV9 to TRBJ2-4, with D tentatively TRBD2 (5 bases). The CDR3 runs 15 residues. Per germline, CDR1 SGDLS and CDR2 YYNGEE. V lost 3 bases to trimming and J lost 6 bases, with 16 bases between them. The CDR3 DNA is TGTGCCAGCAGCGCTACCGGGAACGAGGTAAACATTCAGTACTTC. As protein: CASSATGNEVNIQYF.

This clone was counted between two and nine times. The CDR3 sequence is CASTRGGNYGYTF. The DNA of the CDR3 is TGCGCCAGCACGAGGGGAGGTAACTATGGCTACACCTTC. This rearrangement joins TRBV10-1 to TRBJ1-2, with a weak D call TRBD1 (5 bases). The V and J ends lost 7 bases and 1 base respectively, with 10 bases between them. Per the germline V gene, CDR1 is WNHNN and CDR2 is SYGVQD (reference sequence). The CDR3 totals 13 residues.

The chain recombines TRBV7-9 with TRBJ2-7; 7 bases map to TRBD2. The CDR3 totals 13 residues. The V and J ends lost 6 bases and 4 bases, in that order; junction bases with no gene match: 6. Germline V gives CDR1 SEHNR, CDR2 FQNEAQ (reference sequence). The CDR3 DNA reads TGTGCCAGCAGATCGGCTAGCGGTTACGAGCAGTACTTC. Its translation is CASRSASGYEQYF.

The chain is built from TRBV14 and TRBJ1-3; 7 positions match TRBD1. V dropped 4 bases and J dropped 4; count of bases not matched to a gene: 7. The CDR3 loop spans 15 amino acids. Germline V gene lookup returns CDR1 SGHDN and CDR2 FVKESK. As DNA, the CDR3 is TGTGCCAGCAGCCGCTTGGGGACAGAAGGAAACACCATATATTTT. Translation: CASSRLGTEGNTIYF. The full variable domain, rest sourced from reference TRBV14 and TRBJ1-3, is EAGVTQFPSHSVIEKGQTVTLRCDPISGHDNLYWYRRVMGKEIKFLLHFVKESKQDESGMPNNRFLAERTGGTYSTLKVQPAELEDSGVYFCASSRLGTEGNTIYFGEGSWLTVV.

This chain connects TRBV7-2 to TRBJ2-7; 11 positions match TRBD1. Germline V gives CDR1 SGHTA, CDR2 FQGNSA. There are 14 residues in the CDR3. The V and J ends lost 4 bases and 4 bases, in that order; junction bases with no gene match: 3. The CDR3 spells CASSSGQGGYEQYF. The CDR3 nucleotides are TGTGCCAGCAGCTCGGGACAGGGGGGGTACGAGCAGTACTTC.

The chain uses TRBV6-1 and TRBJ2-3; 7 bases line up with TRBD1. Germline V CDR1 and CDR2: MNHNS, SASEGT. This CDR3 comprises 16 residues. Unmatched junction bases numbered 12, after V lost 3 bases and J lost 6 bases. The CDR3 DNA is TGTGCCAGCAGTGAGAGAGGGGGCGGAATATCGGATACGCAGTATTTT. The encoded protein is CASSERGGGISDTQYF.

The CDR3 loop reads CASSLRTGQPQHF. The CDR3 nucleotides read TGTGCCAGCAGCCTCCGGACAGGCCAGCCCCAGCATTTT. The chain recombines TRBV6-6 with TRBJ1-5; the match to TRBD1 covers 7 bases. With 6 bases clipped from V and 7 bases from J, the junction kept 6 bases outside the gene matches. CDR1 is MNHNY and CDR2 is SVGAGI in the germline V gene (reference sequence). The CDR3 sequence is 13 residues long.

The genes are TRBV6-5 and TRBJ1-5, with D hard to call. Trimming removed 6 bases at V and 1 base at J, with 13 bases between. The CDR3 is made up of 15 amino acids. Germline CDR1 reads MNHEY; CDR2 reads SVGAGI. CDR3 in DNA: TGTGCCAGCAGGACCGGGTCACCGAGCAATCAGCCCCAGCATTTT. Its protein is CASRTGSPSNQPQHF.

Only one count was recorded for this clone. V is TRBV7-9 and J is TRBJ2-7, with 11 bases identical to TRBD1. The CDR3 totals 14 residues. Germline V gene sequence: CDR1 SEHNR, CDR2 FQNEAQ (reference sequence). V was pared by 1 base and J by 9 bases, with 5 bases of the junction left unmatched. The CDR3: CASSLGTGGFWQYF. In DNA form, the CDR3 reads TGTGCCAGCAGCTTAGGGACAGGGGGCTTTTGGCAGTACTTC.

With regard to this clone: The conserved phenylalanine or tryptophan is not found at the CDR3 terminus, so this likely reflects a read error. The DNA is omitted, as the CDR3 cannot be located on it reliably, and the CDR3 follows TCRdb's listing. The chain carries TRBV7-2 and TRBJ2-7; the DNA was not used to check the table's D call, TRBD2. The CDR3 spans 13 residues, counting both ends. Germline loops: CDR1 SGHTA, CDR2 FQGNSA. CDR3 loop: CASSLAKGALESL.

The V call is TRBV19, the J call TRBJ1-4, with 8 bases that match TRBD1. The CDR3 extends over 15 amino acids. Germline assignment: CDR1 LNHDA and CDR2 SQIVND (reference sequence). With V trimmed by 4 bases and J by 14 bases, 15 bases remained unmatched. The CDR3 sequence: CASSTIVLTGVRLFF. In DNA form, the CDR3 reads TGTGCCAGTAGTACAATTGTTTTGACAGGGGTTAGGCTGTTTTTT.

This clone was detected a few times. The chain recombines TRBV28 with TRBJ2-2; D is unresolved. This CDR3 spans 15 amino acids. Germline values: CDR1 MDHEN, CDR2 SYDVKM. V gave up 6 bases and J gave up 5 bases, with 16 bases separating them. Written as DNA, the CDR3 is TGTGCCAGCAGGGTGGCACAAATCGGGACCGGGGAGCTGTTTTTT. It codes for CASRVAQIGTGELFF.

The chain has TRBV28 and TRBJ1-5; 7 bases agree with TRBD1. Trimming removed 1 base from V and 4 bases from J; junction bases left unmatched: 7. This CDR3 has 16 amino acids. CDR1 is MDHEN and CDR2 is SYDVKM in the germline V gene. Written as DNA, the CDR3 is TGTGCCAGCAGTTTATATGGGACAGCAACGAATCAGCCCCAGCATTTT. The encoded protein is CASSLYGTATNQPQHF.

This clone was counted between two and nine times. This chain joins TRBV2 and TRBJ1-1; D remains unclear. CDR3 size: 13 residues. CDR1 is SNHLY, CDR2 FYNNEI, per germline. Trimming cost V 4 bases and J 5 bases, with 11 bases left between them. The CDR3 DNA reads as TGTGCCAGCAGTGTGGAGGGTACGACTGAAGCTTTCTTT. Residues: CASSVEGTTEAFF.